This T cell receptor beta chain derives from a study of blood T cells in healthy people across ages. Then a second PCR, running roughly 7 to 11 cycles, was carried out with a sample-barcoded 5' primer and a J-beta primer mix. A single record per CDR3 protein comes from TCRdb applying MiXCR to the 5' RACE reads. This table holds around 1,800,000 distinct CDR3 sequences, approximately 40% found once. CDR1 is SGHRS and CDR2 is YFSETQ in the germline V gene. The CDR3 has 15 residues. As concerns this clonotype: Mismatch with germline at one junction end may stem from a read error.

The rearrangement joins TRBV5-1 to TRBJ1-5; 8 bases match TRBD1. The clonotype comes from a human donor in good health. The sample consisted of blood. The CDR3 sequence is CAISQQGGSNQPQHF. The DNA for the CDR3 is TGCGCCATCAGCCAACAGGGGGGTAGTAATCAGCCCCAGCATTTT.